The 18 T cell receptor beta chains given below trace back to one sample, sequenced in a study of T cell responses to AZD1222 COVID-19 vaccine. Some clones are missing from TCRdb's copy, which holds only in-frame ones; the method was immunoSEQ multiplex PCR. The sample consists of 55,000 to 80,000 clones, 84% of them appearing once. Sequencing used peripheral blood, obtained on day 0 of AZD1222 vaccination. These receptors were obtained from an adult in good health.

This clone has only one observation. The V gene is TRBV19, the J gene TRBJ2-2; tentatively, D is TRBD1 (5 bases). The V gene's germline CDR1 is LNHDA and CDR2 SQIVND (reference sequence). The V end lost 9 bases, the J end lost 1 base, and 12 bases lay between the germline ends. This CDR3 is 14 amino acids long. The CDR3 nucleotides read TGTGCCAGCAAGGATACAGGGAACACCGGGGAGCTGTTTTTT. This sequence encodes CASKDTGNTGELFF.

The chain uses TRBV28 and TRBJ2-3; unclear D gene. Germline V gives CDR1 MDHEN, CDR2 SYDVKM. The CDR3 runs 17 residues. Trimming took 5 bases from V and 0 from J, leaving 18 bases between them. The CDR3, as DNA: TGTGCCAGCAGTCAAAGGCTCTACTTTACTAGCACAGATACGCAGTATTTT. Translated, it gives CASSQRLYFTSTDTQYF.

The CDR3 spells CASRIRLAGDQETQYF. The CDR3 nucleotides read TGTGCCAGCAGGATTCGACTAGCGGGGGACCAAGAGACCCAGTACTTC. The V call is TRBV13, the J call TRBJ2-5; 12 bases map to TRBD2. Germline lookup yields CDR1 PRHDT and CDR2 FYEKMQ (reference sequence). Trimming at V came to 6 bases and at J to 0 bases, leaving 5 bases not matched to a gene. The CDR3 extends over 16 amino acids. The full variable domain, with the rest looked up from reference TRBV13 and TRBJ2-5, is AAGVIQSPRHLIKEKRETATLKCYPIPRHDTVYWYQQGPGQDPQFLISFYEKMQSDKGSIPDRFSAQQFSDYHSELNMSSLELGDSALYFCASRIRLAGDQETQYFGPGTRLLVL.

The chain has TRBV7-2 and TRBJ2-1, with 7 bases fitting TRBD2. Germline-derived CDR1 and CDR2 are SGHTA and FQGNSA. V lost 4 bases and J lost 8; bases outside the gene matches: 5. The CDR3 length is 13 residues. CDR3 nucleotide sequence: TGTGCCAGCAGCTCCAGCGGGGTTTATGAGCAGTTCTTC. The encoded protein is CASSSSGVYEQFF.

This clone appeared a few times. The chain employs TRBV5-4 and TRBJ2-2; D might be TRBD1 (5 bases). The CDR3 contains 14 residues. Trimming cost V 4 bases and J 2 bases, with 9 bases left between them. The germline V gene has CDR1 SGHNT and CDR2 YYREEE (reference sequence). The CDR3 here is CASSVDINTGELFF. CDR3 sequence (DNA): TGTGCCAGCAGCGTGGACATCAACACCGGGGAGCTGTTTTTT.

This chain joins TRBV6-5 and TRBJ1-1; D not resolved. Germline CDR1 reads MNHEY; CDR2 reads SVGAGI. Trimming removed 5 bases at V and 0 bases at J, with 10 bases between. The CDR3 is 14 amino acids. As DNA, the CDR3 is TGTGCCAGCAGTCGGCCCAACCTGAACACTGAAGCTTTCTTT. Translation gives CASSRPNLNTEAFF.

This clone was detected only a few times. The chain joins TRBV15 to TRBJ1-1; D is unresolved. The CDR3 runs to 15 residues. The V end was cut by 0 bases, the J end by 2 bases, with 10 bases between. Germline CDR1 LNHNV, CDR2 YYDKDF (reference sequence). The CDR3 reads CATSRDLEKNTEAFF. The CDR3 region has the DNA TGTGCCACCAGCAGAGACCTGGAAAAAAACACTGAAGCTTTCTTT.

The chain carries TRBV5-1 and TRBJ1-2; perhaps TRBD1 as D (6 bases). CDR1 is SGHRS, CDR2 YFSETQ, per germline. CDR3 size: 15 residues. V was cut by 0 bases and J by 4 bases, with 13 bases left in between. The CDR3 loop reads CASSLDGSRGYGYTF. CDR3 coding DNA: TGCGCCAGCAGCTTGGACGGCTCCAGGGGCTATGGCTACACCTTC.

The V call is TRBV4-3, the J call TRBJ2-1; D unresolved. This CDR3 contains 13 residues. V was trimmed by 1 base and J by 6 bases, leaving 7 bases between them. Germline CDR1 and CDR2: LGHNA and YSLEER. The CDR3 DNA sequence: TGCGCCAGCAGCCAAGCTAACCTCAATGAGCAGTTCTTC. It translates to CASSQANLNEQFF.

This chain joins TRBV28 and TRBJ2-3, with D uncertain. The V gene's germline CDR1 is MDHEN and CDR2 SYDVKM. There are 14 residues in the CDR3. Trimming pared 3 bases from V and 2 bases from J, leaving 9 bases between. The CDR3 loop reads CASSFSQPTDTQYF. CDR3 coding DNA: TGTGCCAGCAGTTTCTCACAGCCCACAGATACGCAGTATTTT.

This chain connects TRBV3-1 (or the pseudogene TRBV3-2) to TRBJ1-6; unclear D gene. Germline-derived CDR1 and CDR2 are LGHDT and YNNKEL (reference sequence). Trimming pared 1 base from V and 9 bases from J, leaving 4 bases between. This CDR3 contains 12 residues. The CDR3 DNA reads TGTGCCAGCAGCCAAGCTAGTTCACCCCTCCACTTT. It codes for CASSQASSPLHF.

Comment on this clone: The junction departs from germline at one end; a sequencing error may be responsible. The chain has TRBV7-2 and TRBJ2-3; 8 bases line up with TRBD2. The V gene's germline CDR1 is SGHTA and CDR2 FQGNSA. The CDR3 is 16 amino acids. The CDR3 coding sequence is TGTGCCAGCCGCTTCGCCGGGGGGGGGTGGAAAGATACGCAGTATTTT. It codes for CASRFAGGGWKDTQYF.

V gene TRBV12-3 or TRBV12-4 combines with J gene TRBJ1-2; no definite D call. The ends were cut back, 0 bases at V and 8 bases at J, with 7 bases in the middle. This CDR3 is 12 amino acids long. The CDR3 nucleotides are TGTGCCAGCAGTTTAGCAGTTTCGGGCTACACCTTC. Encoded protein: CASSLAVSGYTF.

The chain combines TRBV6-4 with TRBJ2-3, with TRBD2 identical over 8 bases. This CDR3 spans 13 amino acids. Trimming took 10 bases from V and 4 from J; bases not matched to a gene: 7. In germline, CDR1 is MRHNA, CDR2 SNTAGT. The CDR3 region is CATSSGDADTQYF. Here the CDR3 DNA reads TGTGCCACGAGTAGCGGGGACGCAGATACGCAGTATTTT.

The CDR3 coding sequence is TGTGCCAGCAGTACAAGGCGGGCTGGACAGGGTCGTGCAGATACGCAGTATTTT. Its protein product is CASSTRRAGQGRADTQYF. V gene TRBV7-2 combines with J gene TRBJ2-3, with 8 bases matching TRBD1. CDR1 is SGHTA, CDR2 FQGNSA, per germline. The CDR3 has 18 amino acids. The trim removed 6 bases at V and 4 bases at J, leaving 18 bases unmatched.

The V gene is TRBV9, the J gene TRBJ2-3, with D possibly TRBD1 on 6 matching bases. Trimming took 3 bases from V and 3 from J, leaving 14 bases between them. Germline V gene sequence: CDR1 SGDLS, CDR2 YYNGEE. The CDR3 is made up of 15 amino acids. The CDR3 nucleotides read TGTGCCAGCAGCGAAACAGGGTGGGGGACAGATACGCAGTATTTT. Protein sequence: CASSETGWGTDTQYF.

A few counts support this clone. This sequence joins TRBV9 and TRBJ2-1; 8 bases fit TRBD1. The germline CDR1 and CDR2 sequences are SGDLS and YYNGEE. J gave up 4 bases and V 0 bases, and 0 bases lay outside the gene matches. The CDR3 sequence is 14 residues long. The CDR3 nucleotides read TGTGCCAGCAGCGTAGGACAGGGGTACAATGAGCAGTTCTTC. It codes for CASSVGQGYNEQFF.

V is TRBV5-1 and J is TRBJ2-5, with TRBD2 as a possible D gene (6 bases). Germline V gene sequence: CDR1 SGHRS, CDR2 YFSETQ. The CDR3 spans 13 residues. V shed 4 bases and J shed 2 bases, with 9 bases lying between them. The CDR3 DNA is TGCGCCAGCAGCGGAGGGCAGCAAGAGACCCAGTACTTC. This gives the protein CASSGGQQETQYF.